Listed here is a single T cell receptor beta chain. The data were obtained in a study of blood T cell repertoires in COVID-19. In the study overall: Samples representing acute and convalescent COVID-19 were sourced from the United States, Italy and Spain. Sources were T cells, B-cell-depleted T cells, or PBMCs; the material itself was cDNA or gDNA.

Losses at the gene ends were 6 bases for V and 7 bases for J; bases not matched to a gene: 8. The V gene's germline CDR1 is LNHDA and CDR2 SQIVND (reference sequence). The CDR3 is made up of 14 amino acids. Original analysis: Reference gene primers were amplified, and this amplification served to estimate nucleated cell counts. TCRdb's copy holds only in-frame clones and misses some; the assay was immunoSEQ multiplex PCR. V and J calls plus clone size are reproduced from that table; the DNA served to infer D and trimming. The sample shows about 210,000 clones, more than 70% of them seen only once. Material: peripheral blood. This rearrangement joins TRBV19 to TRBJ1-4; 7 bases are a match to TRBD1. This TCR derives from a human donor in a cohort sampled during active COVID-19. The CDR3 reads CASRPGQTVEKLFF. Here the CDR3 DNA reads TGTGCCAGTAGGCCGGGACAGACTGTTGAAAAACTGTTTTTT.